The 10 T cell receptor beta chains in this list originate from one sample, sequenced in a study of blood T cell repertoires in COVID-19. Assay used: immunoSEQ multiplex PCR; TCRdb lists only in-frame clones, some missing. The profile shows about 140,000 clones, over 80% of them singletons. The sequencing input was peripheral blood. The receptors come from a human donor in a cohort sampled during active COVID-19.

The J gene is TRBJ2-7, the V gene TRBV7-2; the match to TRBD2 covers 10 bases. Germline lookup yields CDR1 SGHTA and CDR2 FQGNSA. The CDR3 is 14 amino acids. J lost 5 bases, V lost 4 bases, and 5 bases had no gene match. CDR3 bases: TGTGCCAGCAGCTCTGGACTAGCGGCCAACGAGCAGTACTTC. This codes for CASSSGLAANEQYF. The full variable domain, its missing parts supplied by reference TRBV7-2 and TRBJ2-7, is GAGVSQSPSNKVTEKGKDVELRCDPISGHTALYWYRQSLGQGLEFLIYFQGNSAPDKSGLPSDRFSAERTGGSVSTLTIQRTQQEDSAVYLCASSSGLAANEQYFGPGTRLTVT.

In this sample, this clone turned up once. This chain connects TRBV30 to TRBJ2-7; unclear D gene. V shed 0 bases and J shed 1 base, with 7 bases lying between them. Looked up from germline, CDR1 is GTSNPN and CDR2 is SVGIG (reference sequence). The CDR3 consists of 13 residues. Written as DNA, the CDR3 is TGTGCCTGGAGTGTACAACAGTCCTACGAGCAGTACTTC. Residues: CAWSVQQSYEQYF.

CDR3 sequence: CATQRRAGFTGELFF. The CDR3 nucleotides read TGTGCCACCCAGAGACGAGCGGGGTTCACCGGGGAGCTGTTTTTT. The gene calls are TRBV19 and TRBJ2-2, with 7 bases that match TRBD2. V dropped 10 bases and J dropped 4; count of bases not matched to a gene: 12. CDR3 length equals 15 residues. Germline V CDR1 and CDR2: LNHDA, SQIVND (reference sequence).

The rearrangement joins TRBV4-1 to TRBJ2-1, with 11 nucleotides matching TRBD2. This CDR3 contains 17 residues. Germline V gene lookup returns CDR1 MGHRA and CDR2 YSYEKL. After removal of 1 base from V and 7 bases from J, the junction contained 9 bases not matched to a gene. The CDR3: CASSQAATSGRGNEQFF. CDR3 sequence (DNA): TGCGCCAGCAGCCAAGCCGCTACTAGCGGGAGAGGAAATGAGCAGTTCTTC.

The V and J genes are TRBV28 and TRBJ2-5; D perhaps matches TRBD2 (6 bases). Germline V lookup: CDR1 MDHEN, CDR2 SYDVKM. V dropped 8 bases and J dropped 5 bases, with 21 bases sitting between them. The CDR3 has 15 residues. The CDR3 nucleotides read TGTGCCAGCGCCCCCGGGGAAGGGAGGTGGGAGACCCAGTACTTC. This codes for CASAPGEGRWETQYF. The whole variable domain, filled in from reference TRBV28 and TRBJ2-5, reads DVKVTQSSRYLVKRTGEKVFLECVQDMDHENMFWYRQDPGLGLRLIYFSYDVKMKEKGDIPEGYSVSREKKERFSLILESASTNQTSMYLCASAPGEGRWETQYFGPGTRLLVL.

V and J are TRBV18 and TRBJ1-6, with TRBD1 as a possible D gene (6 bases). CDR1 KGHSH and CDR2 LQKENI come from the germline V gene. Trimming took 5 bases from V and 7 from J, leaving 9 bases between them. The CDR3 loop spans 13 amino acids. CDR3 loop: CASSGTGNSPLHF. DNA of the CDR3: TGTGCCAGCTCAGGTACAGGGAATTCACCCCTCCACTTT.

The chain combines TRBV7-2 with TRBJ2-7; D is undetermined. V lost 1 base and J lost 6, with 7 bases in between. Germline CDR1 SGHTA, CDR2 FQGNSA. The CDR3 runs 12 residues. CDR3 coding DNA: TGTGCCAGCAGCTTAGTACCTAGCGAGCAGTACTTC. Protein product: CASSLVPSEQYF.

The chain couples TRBV15 to TRBJ1-3; D is possibly TRBD1 (5 bases). CDR1 is LNHNV and CDR2 is YYDKDF in the germline V gene (reference sequence). Trimming shortened V by 4 bases and J by 6 bases, and 16 bases separated the two germline ends. The CDR3 sequence is 15 residues long. CDR3 amino acids: CATSKGRVDSNTIYF. CDR3 DNA: TGTGCCACCAGCAAAGGCAGGGTAGATTCAAACACCATATATTTT.

The chain is built from TRBV7-9 and TRBJ1-3; the D is unclear. CDR1 SEHNR and CDR2 FQNEAQ come from the germline V gene (reference sequence). The CDR3 sequence is 17 residues long. The V end lost 7 bases, the J end lost 4 bases, and 23 bases lay between the germline ends. DNA for the CDR3: TGTGCCAGCACCCGATGGAGTCTGCAGCTTTTCGGAAACACCATATATTTT. Translating it yields CASTRWSLQLFGNTIYF.

This chain connects TRBV12-3 or TRBV12-4 to TRBJ2-1; no firm D call. The V gene lost 4 bases and the J gene lost 5 bases, with 3 bases spanning the gap. The CDR3 runs to 11 residues. The CDR3 coding sequence is TGTGCCAGCAGTTCCAACAATGAGCAGTTCTTC. Its protein is CASSSNNEQFF.